The T cell receptor beta chain described here comes from a study of T-cell memory formation after mild COVID-19. Study-wide context: Largely, TCR clusters stayed within a single donor.

As concerns this clonotype: The antigen is not known.

Germline CDR1 reads SGHTA; CDR2 reads FQGNSA. V was pared by 4 bases and J by 4 bases, with 3 bases of the junction left unmatched. The CDR3 spans 13 residues. Findings of the study overall: Largely, contracting CD4+ clones fell within CM and EM, and contracting CD8+ clones within EMRA. Clones that got smaller from day 15 to 85 had even CD4/CD8, while clones growing later tipped toward CD4+.

TCR alpha and TCR beta cDNA libraries with sample barcodes and UMIs came from 5'RACE using constant-segment primers. MiXCR, applied by TCRdb to the 5' RACE reads, yields one record per CDR3 protein. The sample shows fewer than 15,000 distinct CDR3 sequences, 12% of them seen only once. The sample was PBMCs or a T cell subset sorted from them (not recorded which). This sequence was found in an adult woman who had mild COVID-19 (a few samples of this study predate the infection). Cell type and time point are not known. The chain carries TRBV7-2 and TRBJ1-1; 7 positions agree with TRBD1. This CDR3 reads CASSYRQGTEAFF. The CDR3 nucleotides read TGTGCCAGCAGCTACCGACAGGGCACTGAAGCTTTCTTT. Full variable domain (remainder filled in from reference TRBV7-2 and TRBJ1-1): GAGVSQSPSNKVTEKGKDVELRCDPISGHTALYWYRQSLGQGLEFLIYFQGNSAPDKSGLPSDRFSAERTGGSVSTLTIQRTQQEDSAVYLCASSYRQGTEAFFGQGTRLTVV.